Included here is one TCR beta chain sequence, with context. With 1 base clipped from V and 1 base from J, the junction kept 17 bases outside the gene matches. Germline CDR1 and CDR2: KGHDR and SFDVKD. This CDR3 region has 20 residues. The data were obtained in a study of T cell responses to AZD1222 COVID-19 vaccine. The protocol was immunoSEQ multiplex PCR, while the TCRdb copy is restricted to in-frame clones and leaves out a portion. Among some 81,000 clones listed, around 85% were seen once. The chain is built from TRBV24-1 and TRBJ1-1, with 7 nucleotides matching TRBD1. The sequencing used peripheral blood, collected 28 days after the second AZD1222 dose. The origin of this receptor is an adult who received the AZD1222 COVID-19 vaccine. CDR3: CATSDFQDRTPPLRNTEAFF. DNA of the CDR3: TGTGCCACCAGTGATTTTCAGGACAGGACCCCTCCACTACGGAACACTGAAGCTTTCTTT.